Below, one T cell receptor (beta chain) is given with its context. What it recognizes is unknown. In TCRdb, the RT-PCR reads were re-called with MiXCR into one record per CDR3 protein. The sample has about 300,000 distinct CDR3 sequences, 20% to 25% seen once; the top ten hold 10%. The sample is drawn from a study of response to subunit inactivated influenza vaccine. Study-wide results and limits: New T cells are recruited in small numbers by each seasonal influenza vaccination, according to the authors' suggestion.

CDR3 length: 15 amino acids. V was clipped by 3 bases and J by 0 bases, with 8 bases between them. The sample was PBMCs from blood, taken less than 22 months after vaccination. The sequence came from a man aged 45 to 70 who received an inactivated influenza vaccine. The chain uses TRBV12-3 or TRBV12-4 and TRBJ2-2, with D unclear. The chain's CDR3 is CASSLASPNTGELFF. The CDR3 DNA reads TGTGCCAGCAGTTTGGCCAGCCCGAACACCGGGGAGCTGTTTTTT.